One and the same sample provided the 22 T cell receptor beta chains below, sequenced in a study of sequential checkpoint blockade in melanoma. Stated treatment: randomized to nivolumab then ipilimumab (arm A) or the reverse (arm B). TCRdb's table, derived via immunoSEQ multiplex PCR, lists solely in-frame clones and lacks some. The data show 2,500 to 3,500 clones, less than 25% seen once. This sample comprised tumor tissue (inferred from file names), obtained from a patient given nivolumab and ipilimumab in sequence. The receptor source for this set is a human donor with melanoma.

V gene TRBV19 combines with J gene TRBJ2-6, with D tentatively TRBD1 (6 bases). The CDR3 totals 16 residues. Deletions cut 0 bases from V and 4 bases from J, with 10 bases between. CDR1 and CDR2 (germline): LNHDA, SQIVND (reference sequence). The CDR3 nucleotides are TGTGCCAGTAGTATAGATATGGGGGCCGGGGCCAACGTCCTGACTTTC. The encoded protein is CASSIDMGAGANVLTF.

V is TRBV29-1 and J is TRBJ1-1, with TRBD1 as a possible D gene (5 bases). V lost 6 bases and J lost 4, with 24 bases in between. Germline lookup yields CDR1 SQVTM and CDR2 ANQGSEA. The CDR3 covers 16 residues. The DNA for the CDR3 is TGCAGCGTCCCCGTCGGGGGTAGGGGATCGTTCACTGAAGCTTTCTTT. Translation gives CSVPVGGRGSFTEAFF.

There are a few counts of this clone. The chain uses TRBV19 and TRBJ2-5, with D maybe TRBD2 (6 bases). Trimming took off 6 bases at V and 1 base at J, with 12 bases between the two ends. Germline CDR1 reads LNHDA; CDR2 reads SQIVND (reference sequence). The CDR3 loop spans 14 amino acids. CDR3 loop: CASSNPGLQETQYF. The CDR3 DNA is TGTGCCAGTAGCAATCCGGGACTCCAAGAGACCCAGTACTTC.

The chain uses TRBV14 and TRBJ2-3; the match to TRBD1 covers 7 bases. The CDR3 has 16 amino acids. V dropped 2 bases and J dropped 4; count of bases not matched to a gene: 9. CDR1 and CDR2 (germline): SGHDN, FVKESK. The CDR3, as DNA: TGTGCCAGCAGCCAACCTGGATGGACAGGATCAGATACGCAGTATTTT. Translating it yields CASSQPGWTGSDTQYF.

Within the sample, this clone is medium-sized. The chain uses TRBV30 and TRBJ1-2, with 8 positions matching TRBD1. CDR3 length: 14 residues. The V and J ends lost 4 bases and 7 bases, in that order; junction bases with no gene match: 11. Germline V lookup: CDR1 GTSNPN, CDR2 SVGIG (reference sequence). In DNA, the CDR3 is TGTGCCTGGATCTCCGCAGGGGGCGCAGCTGGCTACACCTTC. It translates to CAWISAGGAAGYTF.

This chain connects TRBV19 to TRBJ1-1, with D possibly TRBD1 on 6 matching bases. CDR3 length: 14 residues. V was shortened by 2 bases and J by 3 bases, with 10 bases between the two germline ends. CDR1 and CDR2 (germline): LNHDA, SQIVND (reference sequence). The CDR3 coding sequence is TGTGCCAGTAGTATACCCGGACAGTACACTGAAGCTTTCTTT. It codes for CASSIPGQYTEAFF.

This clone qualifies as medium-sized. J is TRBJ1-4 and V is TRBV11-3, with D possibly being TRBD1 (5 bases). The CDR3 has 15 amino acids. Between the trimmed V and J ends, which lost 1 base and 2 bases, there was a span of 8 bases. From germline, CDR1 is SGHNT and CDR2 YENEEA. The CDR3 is CASSLGGLTNEKLFF. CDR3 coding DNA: TGTGCCAGCAGCTTAGGGGGGTTGACTAATGAAAAACTGTTTTTT.

CDR3 residues: CASSELADTQYF. The CDR3, as DNA: TGCGCCAGCAGTGAGTTAGCGGATACGCAGTATTTT. The rearrangement uses TRBV10-2 and TRBJ2-3; tentatively, D is TRBD2 (5 bases). Trimming stripped 1 base from V and 6 bases from J, with 5 bases between. Germline values: CDR1 WSHSY, CDR2 SAAADI. The CDR3 length is 12 residues.

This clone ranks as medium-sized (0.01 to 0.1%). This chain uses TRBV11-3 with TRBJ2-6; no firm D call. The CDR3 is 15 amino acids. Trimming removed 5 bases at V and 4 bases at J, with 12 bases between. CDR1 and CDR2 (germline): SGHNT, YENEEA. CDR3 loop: CASSPRAAGANVLTF. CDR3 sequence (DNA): TGTGCCAGCAGCCCAAGGGCGGCCGGGGCCAACGTCCTGACTTTC.

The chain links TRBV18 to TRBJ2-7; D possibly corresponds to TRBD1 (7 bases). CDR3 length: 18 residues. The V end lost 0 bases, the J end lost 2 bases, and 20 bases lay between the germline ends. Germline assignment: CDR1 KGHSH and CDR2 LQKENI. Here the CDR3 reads CASSPPGSRDSRAYEQYF. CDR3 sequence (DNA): TGTGCCAGCTCACCACCCGGGAGCCGGGACAGCAGAGCCTACGAGCAGTACTTC.

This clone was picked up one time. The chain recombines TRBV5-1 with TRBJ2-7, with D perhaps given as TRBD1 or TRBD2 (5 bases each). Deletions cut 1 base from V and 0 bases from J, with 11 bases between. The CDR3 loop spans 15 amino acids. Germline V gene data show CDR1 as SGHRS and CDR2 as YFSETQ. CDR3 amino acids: CASSLTGDLSYEQYF. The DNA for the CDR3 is TGCGCCAGCAGCTTGACCGGGGACCTCTCCTACGAGCAGTACTTC.

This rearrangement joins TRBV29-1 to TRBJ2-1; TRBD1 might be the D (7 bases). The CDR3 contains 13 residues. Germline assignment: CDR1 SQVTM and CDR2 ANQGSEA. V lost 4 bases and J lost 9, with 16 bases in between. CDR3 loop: CSVVRGQGGEQFF. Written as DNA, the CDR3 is TGCAGCGTTGTGCGGGGTCAGGGGGGTGAGCAGTTCTTC.

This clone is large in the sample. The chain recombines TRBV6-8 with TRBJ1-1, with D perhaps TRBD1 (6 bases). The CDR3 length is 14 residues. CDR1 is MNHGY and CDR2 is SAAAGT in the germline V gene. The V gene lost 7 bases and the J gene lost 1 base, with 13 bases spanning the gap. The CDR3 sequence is CASTWGRGNTEAFF. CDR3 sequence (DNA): TGTGCCAGCACGTGGGGCAGGGGGAACACTGAAGCTTTCTTT.

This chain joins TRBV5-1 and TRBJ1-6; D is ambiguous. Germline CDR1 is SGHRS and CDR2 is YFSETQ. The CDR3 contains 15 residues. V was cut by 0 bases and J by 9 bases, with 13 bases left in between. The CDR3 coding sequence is TGCGCCAGCAGCTTGGTTTTCGACCGAAGTTCACCCCTCCACTTT. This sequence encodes CASSLVFDRSSPLHF. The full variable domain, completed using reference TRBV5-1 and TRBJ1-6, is KAGVTQTPRYLIKTRGQQVTLSCSPISGHRSVSWYQQTPGQGLQFLFEYFSETQRNKGNFPGRFSGRQFSNSRSEMNVSTLELGDSALYLCASSLVFDRSSPLHFGNGTRLTVT.

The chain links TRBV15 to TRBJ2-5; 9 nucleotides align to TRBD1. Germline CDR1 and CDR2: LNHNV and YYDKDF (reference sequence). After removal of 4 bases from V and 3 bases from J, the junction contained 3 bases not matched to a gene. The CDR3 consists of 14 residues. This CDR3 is CATSTRTGEETQYF. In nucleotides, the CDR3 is TGTGCCACCAGCACCCGGACAGGGGAAGAGACCCAGTACTTC.

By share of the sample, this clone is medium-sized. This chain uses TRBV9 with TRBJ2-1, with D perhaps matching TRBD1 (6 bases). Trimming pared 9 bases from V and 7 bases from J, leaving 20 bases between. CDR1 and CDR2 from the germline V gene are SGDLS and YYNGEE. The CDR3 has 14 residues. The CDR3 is CATSGQPLGNEQFF. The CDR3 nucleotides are TGTGCCACCTCGGGACAACCCTTGGGGAATGAGCAGTTCTTC.

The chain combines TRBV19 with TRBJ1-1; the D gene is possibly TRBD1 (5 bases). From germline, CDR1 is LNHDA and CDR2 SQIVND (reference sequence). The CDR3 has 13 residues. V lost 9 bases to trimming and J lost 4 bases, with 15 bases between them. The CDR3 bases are TGTGCCAGCGGAGGGGTTTTCGGCACTGAAGCTTTCTTT. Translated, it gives CASGGVFGTEAFF.

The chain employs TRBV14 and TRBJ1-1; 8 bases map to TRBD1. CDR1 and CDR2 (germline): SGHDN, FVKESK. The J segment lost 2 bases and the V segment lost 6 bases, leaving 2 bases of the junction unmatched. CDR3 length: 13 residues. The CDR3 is CASRSGGNTEAFF. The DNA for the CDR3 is TGTGCCAGCAGATCAGGGGGCAACACTGAAGCTTTCTTT.

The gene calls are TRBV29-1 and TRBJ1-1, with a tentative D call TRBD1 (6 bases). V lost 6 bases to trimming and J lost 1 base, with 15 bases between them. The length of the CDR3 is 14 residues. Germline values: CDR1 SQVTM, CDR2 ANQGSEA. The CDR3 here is CSVVGGASNTEAFF. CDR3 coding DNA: TGCAGCGTCGTAGGGGGGGCGTCGAACACTGAAGCTTTCTTT.

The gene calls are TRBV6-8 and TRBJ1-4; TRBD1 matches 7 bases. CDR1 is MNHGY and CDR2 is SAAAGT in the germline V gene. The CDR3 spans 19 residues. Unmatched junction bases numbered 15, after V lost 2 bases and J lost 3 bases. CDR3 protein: CASSYRRSRGLAANEKLFF. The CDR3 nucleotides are TGTGCCAGCAGTTACCGTAGGTCAAGGGGGCTTGCGGCTAATGAAAAACTGTTTTTT.

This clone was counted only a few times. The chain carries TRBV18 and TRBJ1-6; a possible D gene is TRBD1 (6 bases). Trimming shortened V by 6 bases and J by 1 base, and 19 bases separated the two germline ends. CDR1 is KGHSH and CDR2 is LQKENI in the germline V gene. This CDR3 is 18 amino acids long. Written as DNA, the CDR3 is TGTGCCAGCTCCCTACAAGGGACTGACAGGTCCTATAATTCACCCCTCCACTTT. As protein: CASSLQGTDRSYNSPLHF.

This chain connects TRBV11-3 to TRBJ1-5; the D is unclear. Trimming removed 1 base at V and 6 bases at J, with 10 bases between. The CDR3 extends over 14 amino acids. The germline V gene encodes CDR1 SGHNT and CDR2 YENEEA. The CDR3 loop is CASSLGVTGQPQHF. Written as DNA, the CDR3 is TGTGCCAGCAGCTTAGGCGTAACCGGTCAGCCCCAGCATTTT.